Each of the 25 T cell receptor beta chains below was sequenced from the same sample in a study of identical twins. From the 5' RACE reads, TCRdb called clonotypes with MiXCR, one entry per CDR3 protein. The profile covers approximately 600,000 distinct CDR3 sequences, with roughly 9.5% appearing a single time and 2.5% to 3.5% taken by the ten largest. The same data also contributed to another study, on yellow fever vaccine responses in identical twins.

Sequencing used PBMCs. These receptors all come from a woman between 18 and 29 years old in good health.

The chain joins TRBV20-1 to TRBJ2-1; 7 bases agree with TRBD2. The CDR3 spans 16 residues. V was pared by 4 bases and J by 8 bases, with 17 bases of the junction left unmatched. Germline CDR1 is DFQATT and CDR2 is SNEGSKA (reference sequence). The CDR3 sequence: CSANSLAEGVGYEQFF. The DNA for the CDR3 is TGCAGTGCTAATAGTCTAGCGGAGGGAGTCGGGTATGAGCAGTTCTTC.

The chain uses TRBV20-1 and TRBJ2-3; TRBD1 might be the D (5 bases). The V and J ends lost 6 bases and 0 bases respectively, with 13 bases between them. Per the germline V gene, CDR1 is DFQATT and CDR2 is SNEGSKA (reference sequence). This CDR3 is built from 14 residues. This CDR3 is CSAETAESTDTQYF. CDR3 coding DNA: TGCAGTGCGGAGACAGCCGAGAGCACAGATACGCAGTATTTT.

This clonotype was recorded at least ten times. The chain uses TRBV5-1 and TRBJ2-2; no clear D. The CDR3 is made up of 14 amino acids. V shed 0 bases and J shed 5 bases, with 8 bases lying between them. From germline, CDR1 is SGHRS and CDR2 YFSETQ. The CDR3 protein is CASSLVWGTGELFF. Here the CDR3 DNA reads TGCGCCAGCAGCTTGGTTTGGGGAACCGGGGAGCTGTTTTTT.

The chain links TRBV29-1 to TRBJ2-1; D is perhaps TRBD1 (7 bases). Germline values: CDR1 SQVTM, CDR2 ANQGSEA. V was cut by 5 bases and J by 6 bases, with 11 bases left in between. The CDR3 contains 12 residues. The CDR3 loop reads CSVYRGGNEQFF. The CDR3 DNA reads TGCAGCGTTTACAGGGGAGGCAATGAGCAGTTCTTC.

This clonotype has only a few counts. The gene calls are TRBV29-1 and TRBJ2-7; 12 positions match TRBD2. The CDR3 length is 14 residues. V shed 4 bases, J shed 2 bases, and the junction held 3 bases outside the gene matches. In germline, CDR1 is SQVTM, CDR2 ANQGSEA. As DNA, the CDR3 is TGCAGCGTTGTTAGGACTAGCGGGGCCTACGAGCAGTACTTC. It codes for CSVVRTSGAYEQYF.

CDR3 nucleotide sequence: TGTGCCAGCAGCCGTCGGACGGGATTGGGGACCGGGGAGCTGTTTTTT. Its translation is CASSRRTGLGTGELFF. The chain employs TRBV11-2 and TRBJ2-2; possibly TRBD2 for D (5 bases). The CDR3 consists of 16 residues. Trimming took 5 bases from V and 5 from J, leaving 18 bases between them. The V gene's germline CDR1 is SGHAT and CDR2 FQNNGV.

This sequence joins TRBV20-1 and TRBJ1-5; 7 nucleotides agree with TRBD1. J lost 4 bases, V lost 5 bases, and 11 bases had no gene match. CDR1 is DFQATT and CDR2 is SNEGSKA in the germline V gene (reference sequence). This CDR3 is built from 15 residues. The CDR3 DNA is TGCAGTGCTTTACTGGGGCAGGGGGGGAATCAGCCCCAGCATTTT. Amino acid sequence: CSALLGQGGNQPQHF.

The V and J genes are TRBV3-1 and TRBJ2-1, with no clear D. The CDR3 has 14 amino acids. V was trimmed by 6 bases and J by 6 bases, leaving 15 bases between them. Looked up from germline, CDR1 is LGHDT and CDR2 is YNNKEL (reference sequence). The CDR3 DNA reads as TGTGCCAGCAGTCCCGGCGCCTTCCCCAATGAGCAGTTCTTC. Its protein product is CASSPGAFPNEQFF.

Ten or more counts support this clonotype. V and J are TRBV4-2 and TRBJ2-3; D call uncertain. The germline V gene encodes CDR1 LGHNA and CDR2 YNFKEQ. This CDR3 region has 14 residues. V dropped 0 bases and J dropped 0 bases, with 4 bases sitting between them. The CDR3 region has the DNA TGTGCCAGCAGCCAAGAGGCGAGCACAGATACGCAGTATTTT. It yields the protein CASSQEASTDTQYF.

The chain is built from TRBV27 and TRBJ2-5; perhaps TRBD2 as D (7 bases). Germline values: CDR1 MNHEY, CDR2 SMNVEV (reference sequence). The length of the CDR3 is 15 residues. The V gene lost 8 bases and the J gene lost 1 base, with 17 bases spanning the gap. This CDR3 reads CASHWGGGIQETQYF. The CDR3 DNA follows: TGTGCCAGCCATTGGGGAGGGGGTATCCAAGAGACCCAGTACTTC.

The chain combines TRBV6-1 with TRBJ1-1, with 7 bases matching TRBD1. The CDR3 covers 15 residues. Losses at the gene ends were 6 bases for V and 1 base for J; bases not matched to a gene: 8. Germline V gives CDR1 MNHNS, CDR2 SASEGT. CDR3 bases: TGTGCCAGCAGGCAGGAGACAGGGCAGAACACTGAAGCTTTCTTT. Translated: CASRQETGQNTEAFF.

The table lists this clonotype with a few counts. The chain employs TRBV20-1 and TRBJ2-5, with D possibly being TRBD2 (6 bases). V lost 6 bases and J lost 2, with 22 bases in between. This CDR3 has 16 amino acids. CDR1 and CDR2 from the germline V gene are DFQATT and SNEGSKA (reference sequence). The CDR3 reads CSARNIAAAGQETQYF. CDR3 DNA: TGCAGTGCAAGGAACATAGCGGCGGCGGGGCAAGAGACCCAGTACTTC.

This clonotype was detected ten times or more. The chain links TRBV12-3 or TRBV12-4 to TRBJ2-2, with 9 bases aligning to TRBD1. Losses at the gene ends were 5 bases for V and 6 bases for J; bases not matched to a gene: 7. CDR3 length equals 15 residues. The CDR3 protein is CASSPRDRDSGELFF. Written as DNA, the CDR3 is TGTGCCAGCAGTCCCCGGGACAGGGACTCCGGGGAGCTGTTTTTT.

This clonotype was detected many times. This sequence joins TRBV7-2 and TRBJ2-5; D remains unclear. The germline V gene encodes CDR1 SGHTA and CDR2 FQGNSA. V shed 2 bases and J shed 4 bases, with 8 bases lying between them. This CDR3 has 13 amino acids. This CDR3 is CASSLQVRETQYF. The CDR3 DNA follows: TGTGCCAGCAGCTTACAGGTCCGAGAGACCCAGTACTTC.

This clonotype was observed a few times. The V gene is TRBV7-8, the J gene TRBJ2-3, with 12 nucleotides matching TRBD2. CDR1 is SGHVS, CDR2 FQNEAQ, per germline. This CDR3 has 18 residues. The junction had 14 bases not matched to a gene; V was cut back by 5 bases and J by 5 bases. CDR3 DNA: TGTGCCAGCAGCCCATCCCGACTAGCGGGGGTAACAGGAGATACGCAGTATTTT. It translates to CASSPSRLAGVTGDTQYF.

V gene TRBV29-1 combines with J gene TRBJ2-7; 9 bases line up with TRBD1. After removal of 2 bases from V and 2 bases from J, the junction contained 7 bases not matched to a gene. This CDR3 has 15 amino acids. Germline V lookup: CDR1 SQVTM, CDR2 ANQGSEA. The DNA for the CDR3 is TGCAGCGTTGAACTTCGGGACAGGGAAACCTACGAGCAGTACTTC. This sequence encodes CSVELRDRETYEQYF.

This sequence joins TRBV6-1 and TRBJ2-7; D may be TRBD2 (6 bases). Germline V gene lookup returns CDR1 MNHNS and CDR2 SASEGT. V lost 6 bases to trimming and J lost 3 bases, with 21 bases between them. The CDR3 loop spans 16 amino acids. In DNA form, the CDR3 reads TGTGCCAGCAGAGAGGGACTCTCAGGCAATTACTACGAGCAGTACTTC. Amino acid sequence: CASREGLSGNYYEQYF.

The rearrangement joins TRBV7-9 to TRBJ1-2; D remains ambiguous. Deletions cut 0 bases from V and 7 bases from J, with 18 bases between. The CDR3 covers 16 residues. CDR1 and CDR2 from the germline V gene are SEHNR and FQNEAQ (reference sequence). The CDR3 nucleotides are TGTGCCAGCAGCTTAGCGCTTTCGGCCGAGTTCCGTGGCTACACCTTC. Residues: CASSLALSAEFRGYTF. The full variable domain, rest sourced from reference TRBV7-9 and TRBJ1-2, is DTGVSQNPRHKITKRGQNVTFRCDPISEHNRLYWYRQTLGQGPEFLTYFQNEAQLEKSRLLSDRFSAERPKGSFSTLEIQRTEQGDSAMYLCASSLALSAEFRGYTFGSGTRLTVV.

The chain combines TRBV7-9 with TRBJ1-5; 10 nucleotides match TRBD1. The CDR3 length is 16 residues. Trimming cost V 4 bases and J 2 bases; bases outside gene matches: 5. The germline gives CDR1 SEHNR, CDR2 FQNEAQ (reference sequence). The CDR3 protein is CASSWGQGLGNQPQHF. DNA for the CDR3: TGTGCCAGCAGCTGGGGACAGGGGCTGGGCAATCAGCCCCAGCATTTT.

This clonotype was seen a handful of times. V usage is TRBV3-1 and J usage is TRBJ2-2; perhaps D is TRBD1 or TRBD2 (5 bases each). Trimming left V 4 bases short and J 0 bases short, with 12 bases between. Germline-derived CDR1 and CDR2 are LGHDT and YNNKEL (reference sequence). The CDR3 is 16 residues long. The DNA for the CDR3 is TGTGCCAGCAGCCCCGAGGGGTTGTCGAACACCGGGGAGCTGTTTTTT. The encoded protein is CASSPEGLSNTGELFF.

The V and J genes are TRBV27 and TRBJ2-3, with TRBD1 identical over 7 bases. CDR3 size: 15 residues. V lost 8 bases and J lost 3; bases outside the gene matches: 11. Germline values: CDR1 MNHEY, CDR2 SMNVEV (reference sequence). The DNA of the CDR3 is TGTGCCAGCGGGATCAGGGACAGATTAACAGATACGCAGTATTTT. Amino acids: CASGIRDRLTDTQYF.

The chain is built from TRBV7-9 and TRBJ2-3, with D tentatively TRBD1 (5 bases). The CDR3 extends over 14 amino acids. V was pared by 5 bases and J by 4 bases, with 13 bases between. Germline V lookup: CDR1 SEHNR, CDR2 FQNEAQ (reference sequence). CDR3 sequence (DNA): TGTGCCAGCAGCGCCCGGGTGGGGCCAGATACGCAGTATTTT. Translation gives CASSARVGPDTQYF. Full variable domain (remainder filled in from reference TRBV7-9 and TRBJ2-3): DTGVSQNPRHKITKRGQNVTFRCDPISEHNRLYWYRQTLGQGPEFLTYFQNEAQLEKSRLLSDRFSAERPKGSFSTLEIQRTEQGDSAMYLCASSARVGPDTQYFGPGTRLTVL.

This clonotype was seen ten or more times. The genes are TRBV24-1 and TRBJ2-2; D gene unclear. Germline-derived CDR1 and CDR2 are KGHDR and SFDVKD. Trimming cost V 1 base and J 7 bases, with 6 bases left between them. The CDR3 totals 13 residues. The CDR3, as DNA: TGTGCCACCAGTGATTTTCCGGGCGGGGAGCTGTTTTTT. Translated: CATSDFPGGELFF.

V is TRBV5-1 and J is TRBJ1-4; D call uncertain. This CDR3 has 13 amino acids. V lost 2 bases, J lost 7 bases, and 9 bases lay in between. Germline V gene data show CDR1 as SGHRS and CDR2 as YFSETQ. CDR3 loop: CASSFPGSEKLFF. CDR3 in DNA: TGCGCCAGCAGCTTTCCGGGGTCTGAAAAACTGTTTTTT.

V and J are TRBV20-1 and TRBJ1-1, with D perhaps TRBD1 (5 bases). The V end was cut by 4 bases, the J end by 4 bases, with 16 bases between. The CDR3 length is 14 residues. Per germline, CDR1 DFQATT and CDR2 SNEGSKA (reference sequence). In DNA, the CDR3 is TGCAGTGCTACGACAATGATCGGGGGCACTGAAGCTTTCTTT. This translates into CSATTMIGGTEAFF.